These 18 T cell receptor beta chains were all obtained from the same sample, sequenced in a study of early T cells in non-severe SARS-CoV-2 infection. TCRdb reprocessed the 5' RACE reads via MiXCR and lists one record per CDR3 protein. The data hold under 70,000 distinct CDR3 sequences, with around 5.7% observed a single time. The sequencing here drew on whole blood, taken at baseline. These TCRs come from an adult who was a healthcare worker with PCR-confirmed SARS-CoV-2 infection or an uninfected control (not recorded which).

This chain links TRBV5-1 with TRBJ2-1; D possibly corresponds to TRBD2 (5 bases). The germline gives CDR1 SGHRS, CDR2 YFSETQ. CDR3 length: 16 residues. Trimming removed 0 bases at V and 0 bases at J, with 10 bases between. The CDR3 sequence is CASSLEAAASYNEQFF. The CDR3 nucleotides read TGCGCCAGCAGCTTGGAAGCGGCCGCCTCCTACAATGAGCAGTTCTTC.

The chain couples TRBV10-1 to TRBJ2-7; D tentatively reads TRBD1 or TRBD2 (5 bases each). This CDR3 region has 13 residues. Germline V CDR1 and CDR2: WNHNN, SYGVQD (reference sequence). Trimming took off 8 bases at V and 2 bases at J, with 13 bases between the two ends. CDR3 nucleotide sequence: TGCGCCAGCGGCAGGGAGTCTCCCTACGAGCAGTACTTC. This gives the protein CASGRESPYEQYF.

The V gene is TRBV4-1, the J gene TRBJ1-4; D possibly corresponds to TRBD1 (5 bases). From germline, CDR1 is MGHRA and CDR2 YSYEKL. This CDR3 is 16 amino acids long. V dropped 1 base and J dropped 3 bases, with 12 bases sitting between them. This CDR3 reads CASSQVERQPNEKLFF. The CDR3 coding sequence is TGCGCCAGCAGCCAAGTCGAGAGACAGCCTAATGAAAAACTGTTTTTT.

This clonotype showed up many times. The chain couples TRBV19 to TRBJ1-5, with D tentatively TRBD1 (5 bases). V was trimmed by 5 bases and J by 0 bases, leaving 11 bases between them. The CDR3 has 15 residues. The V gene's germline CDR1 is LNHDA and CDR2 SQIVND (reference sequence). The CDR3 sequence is CASSSTGPSNQPQHF. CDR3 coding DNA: TGTGCCAGTAGTTCAACGGGACCTAGCAATCAGCCCCAGCATTTT. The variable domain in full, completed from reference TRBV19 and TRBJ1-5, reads DGGITQSPKYLFRKEGQNVTLSCEQNLNHDAMYWYRQDPGQGLRLIYYSQIVNDFQKGDIAEGYSVSREKKESFPLTVTSAQKNPTAFYLCASSSTGPSNQPQHFGDGTRLSIL.

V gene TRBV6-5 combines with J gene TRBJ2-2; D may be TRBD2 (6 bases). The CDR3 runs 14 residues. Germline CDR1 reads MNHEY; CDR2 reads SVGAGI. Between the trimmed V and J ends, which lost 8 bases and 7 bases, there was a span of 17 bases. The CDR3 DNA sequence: TGTGCCAGCCGCCGCGGGGTCTTCGGCGGGGAGCTGTTTTTT. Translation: CASRRGVFGGELFF.

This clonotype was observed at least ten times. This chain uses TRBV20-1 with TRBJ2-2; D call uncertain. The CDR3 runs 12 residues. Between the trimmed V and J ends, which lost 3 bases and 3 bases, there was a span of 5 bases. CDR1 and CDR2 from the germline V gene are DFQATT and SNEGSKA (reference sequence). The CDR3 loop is CSARQDTGELFF. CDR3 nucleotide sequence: TGCAGTGCTAGGCAGGACACCGGGGAGCTGTTTTTT.

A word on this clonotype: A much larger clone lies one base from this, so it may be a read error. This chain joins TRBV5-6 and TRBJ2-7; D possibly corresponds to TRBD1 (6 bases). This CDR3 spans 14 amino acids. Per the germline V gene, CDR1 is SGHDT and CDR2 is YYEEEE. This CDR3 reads CANSLGAAPYEQYF. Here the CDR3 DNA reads TGTGCCAACAGCTTGGGGGCGGCTCCCTACGAGCAGTACTTC.

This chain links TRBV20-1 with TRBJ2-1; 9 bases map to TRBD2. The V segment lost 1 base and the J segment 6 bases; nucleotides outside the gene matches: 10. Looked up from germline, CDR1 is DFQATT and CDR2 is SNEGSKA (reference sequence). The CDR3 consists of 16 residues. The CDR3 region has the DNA TGCAGTGCTAGAGGGACTAGCGAGGGGTCGGGCAATGAGCAGTTCTTC. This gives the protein CSARGTSEGSGNEQFF.

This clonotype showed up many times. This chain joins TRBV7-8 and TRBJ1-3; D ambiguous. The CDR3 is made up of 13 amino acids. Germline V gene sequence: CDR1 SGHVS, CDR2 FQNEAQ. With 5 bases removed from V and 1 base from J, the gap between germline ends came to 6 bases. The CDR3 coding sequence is TGTGCCAGCAGCATGCCTTCTGGAAACACCATATATTTT. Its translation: CASSMPSGNTIYF.

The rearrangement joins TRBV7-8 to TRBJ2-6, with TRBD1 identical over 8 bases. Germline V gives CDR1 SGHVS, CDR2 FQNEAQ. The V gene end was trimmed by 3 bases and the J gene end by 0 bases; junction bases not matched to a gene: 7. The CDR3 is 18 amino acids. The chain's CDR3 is CASSLTAGGDSGANVLTF. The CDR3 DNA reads TGTGCCAGCAGCTTGACCGCAGGGGGCGACTCTGGGGCCAACGTCCTGACTTTC.

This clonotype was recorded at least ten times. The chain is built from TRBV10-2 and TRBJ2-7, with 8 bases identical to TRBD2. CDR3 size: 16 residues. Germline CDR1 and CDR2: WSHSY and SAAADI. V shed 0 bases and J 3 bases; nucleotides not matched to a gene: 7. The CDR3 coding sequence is TGCGCCAGCAGTGAGTCGATGGCGGGAGGAAACTACGAGCAGTACTTC. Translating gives CASSESMAGGNYEQYF.

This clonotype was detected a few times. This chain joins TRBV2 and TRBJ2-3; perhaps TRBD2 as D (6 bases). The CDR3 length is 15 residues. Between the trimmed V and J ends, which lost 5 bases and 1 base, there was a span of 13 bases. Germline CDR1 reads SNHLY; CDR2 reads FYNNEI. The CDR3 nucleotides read TGTGCCAGCAGTTTCCAAACGGGGGGCACAGATACGCAGTATTTT. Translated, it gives CASSFQTGGTDTQYF. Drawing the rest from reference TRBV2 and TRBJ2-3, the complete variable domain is EPEVTQTPSHQVTQMGQEVILRCVPISNHLYFYWYRQILGQKVEFLVSFYNNEISEKSEIFDDQFSVERPDGSNFTLKIRSTKLEDSAMYFCASSFQTGGTDTQYFGPGTRLTVL.

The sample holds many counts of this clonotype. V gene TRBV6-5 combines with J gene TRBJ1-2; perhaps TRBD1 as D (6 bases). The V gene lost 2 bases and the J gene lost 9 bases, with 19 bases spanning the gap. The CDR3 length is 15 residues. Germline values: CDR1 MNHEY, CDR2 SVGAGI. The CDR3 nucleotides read TGTGCCAGCAGTTACGATCCTCAAGGACAGCCGCGCTACACCTTC. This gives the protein CASSYDPQGQPRYTF.

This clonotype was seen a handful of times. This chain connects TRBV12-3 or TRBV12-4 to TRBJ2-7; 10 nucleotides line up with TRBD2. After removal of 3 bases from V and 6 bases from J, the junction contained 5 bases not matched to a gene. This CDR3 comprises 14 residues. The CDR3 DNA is TGTGCCAGCAGTTTGGTTAGCGGGAGGAGCGAGCAGTACTTC. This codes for CASSLVSGRSEQYF.

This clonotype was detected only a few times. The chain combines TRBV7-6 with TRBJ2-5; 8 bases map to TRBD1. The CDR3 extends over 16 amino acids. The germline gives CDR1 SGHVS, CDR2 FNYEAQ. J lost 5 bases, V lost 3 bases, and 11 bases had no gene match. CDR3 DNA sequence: TGTGCCAGCAGCTTCTATAGACAGGGGTTGGGCGAGACCCAGTACTTC. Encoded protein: CASSFYRQGLGETQYF.

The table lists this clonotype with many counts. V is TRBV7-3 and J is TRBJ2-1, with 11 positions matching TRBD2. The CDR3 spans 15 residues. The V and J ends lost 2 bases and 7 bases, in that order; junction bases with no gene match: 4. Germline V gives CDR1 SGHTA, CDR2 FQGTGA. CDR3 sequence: CASSLSGLAGNEQFF. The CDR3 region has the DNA TGTGCCAGCAGCTTATCCGGACTAGCGGGTAATGAGCAGTTCTTC.

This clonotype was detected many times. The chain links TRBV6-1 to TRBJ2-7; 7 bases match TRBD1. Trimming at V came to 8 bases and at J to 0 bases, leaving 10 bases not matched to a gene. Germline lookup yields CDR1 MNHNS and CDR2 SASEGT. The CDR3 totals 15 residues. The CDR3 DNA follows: TGTGCCAGCCATTCAGGGGACAGCTACTCCTACGAGCAGTACTTC. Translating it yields CASHSGDSYSYEQYF.

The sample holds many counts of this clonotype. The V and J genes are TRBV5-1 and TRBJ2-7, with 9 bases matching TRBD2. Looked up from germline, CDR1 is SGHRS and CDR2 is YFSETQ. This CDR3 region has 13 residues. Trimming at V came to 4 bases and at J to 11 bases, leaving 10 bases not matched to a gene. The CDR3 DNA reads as TGCGCCAGCAGCCCCGAGGCTGCGGGAGGGGAGTACTTC. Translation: CASSPEAAGGEYF.